These 24 T cell receptor beta chains originate from one sample sequenced in a study of shared clonotypes between healthy human individuals. CD45RO-negative CD8 cells positively selected for CCR7 made up the naive population, which excluded terminally differentiated effector memory CD45RA+ cells. Clones were read by immunoSEQ multiplex PCR, and TCRdb kept only the in-frame ones, dropping some. The table records 1.5 million to 2.5 million clones, about 94% of them present only once. Sequenced sample: naive CD8+ T cells sorted from blood. The receptors were sampled from a man between 18 and 35 years old in good health.

This clone was counted once. This rearrangement joins TRBV11-2 to TRBJ2-1; 13 bases match TRBD2. Germline values: CDR1 SGHAT, CDR2 FQNNGV. CDR3 size: 17 residues. V shed 3 bases, J shed 6 bases, and the junction held 8 bases outside the gene matches. The CDR3 reads CASSFGLAGVVFNEQFF. The CDR3 DNA follows: TGTGCCAGCAGCTTCGGACTAGCGGGAGTTGTTTTCAATGAGCAGTTCTTC.

The chain links TRBV21-1 to TRBJ1-1. TRBV21-1 has pseudogene status. This CDR3 has 16 residues. This CDR3 reads CASSREEEGKCTEAFF. CDR3 DNA sequence: TGTGCCAGCAGCAGGGAAGAGGAAGGGAAGTGCACTGAAGCTTTCTTT.

This rearrangement joins TRBV6-1 to TRBJ2-1; TRBD2 agrees at 11 bases. CDR3 length: 16 amino acids. CDR1 is MNHNS, CDR2 SASEGT, per germline. Unmatched junction bases numbered 10, after V lost 4 bases and J lost 8 bases. The CDR3 nucleotides read TGTGCCAGCAGTGCCAAACTAGCGGGAGTTTTGGATGAGCAGTTCTTC. It codes for CASSAKLAGVLDEQFF.

The table lists this clone with a count of one. The rearrangement uses TRBV5-4 and TRBJ1-2; D unclear. Trimming pared 4 bases from V and 5 bases from J, leaving 12 bases between. Germline loops: CDR1 SGHNT, CDR2 YYREEE (reference sequence). This CDR3 is 13 amino acids long. CDR3 in DNA: TGTGCCAGCAGCAGTCTTACAATTTATGGCTACACCTTC. Protein: CASSSLTIYGYTF.

The genes are TRBV4-2 and TRBJ2-2, with D maybe TRBD2 (6 bases). Germline CDR1 is LGHNA and CDR2 is YNFKEQ. Between the trimmed V and J ends, which lost 0 bases and 6 bases, there was a span of 17 bases. This CDR3 comprises 17 residues. The CDR3 spells CASSQDETRSWPGELFF. CDR3 in DNA: TGTGCCAGCAGCCAAGATGAGACTAGAAGTTGGCCCGGGGAGCTGTTTTTT.

V gene TRBV4-1 combines with J gene TRBJ1-3, with D perhaps TRBD1 (6 bases). V was trimmed by 0 bases and J by 4 bases, leaving 16 bases between them. The CDR3 extends over 17 amino acids. Germline loops: CDR1 MGHRA, CDR2 YSYEKL. Here the CDR3 reads CASSQDLSGGLGNTIYF. CDR3 DNA sequence: TGCGCCAGCAGCCAAGATTTGTCGGGGGGCCTCGGAAACACCATATATTTT.

The V gene is TRBV9, the J gene TRBJ2-2; the match to TRBD2 covers 13 bases. Germline loops: CDR1 SGDLS, CDR2 YYNGEE. Losses at the gene ends were 4 bases for V and 1 base for J; bases not matched to a gene: 16. This CDR3 contains 21 residues. CDR3 nucleotides: TGTGCCAGCAGCACCCGCGGGGGAGGGACTAGCGGGGAAGTGAACACCGGGGAGCTGTTTTTT. This gives the protein CASSTRGGGTSGEVNTGELFF.

This chain connects TRBV4-2 to TRBJ1-4, with TRBD1 matching over 10 bases. Germline lookup yields CDR1 LGHNA and CDR2 YNFKEQ. The V segment lost 2 bases and the J segment 5 bases; nucleotides outside the gene matches: 5. The CDR3 consists of 16 residues. CDR3 region: CASSQPGTGENEKLFF. CDR3 in DNA: TGTGCCAGCAGCCAACCCGGGACAGGGGAAAATGAAAAACTGTTTTTT.

This clone was detected only once. The V gene is TRBV2, the J gene TRBJ2-2; 8 bases match TRBD2. Trimming cost V 4 bases and J 2 bases; bases outside gene matches: 12. The CDR3 spans 18 residues. Germline V gives CDR1 SNHLY, CDR2 FYNNEI. This CDR3 reads CASSGRRTSPTNTGELFF. The CDR3 DNA follows: TGTGCCAGCAGTGGCAGGAGGACTAGCCCGACAAACACCGGGGAGCTGTTTTTT.

The chain has TRBV7-2 and TRBJ1-2, with D tentatively TRBD1 (5 bases). Deletions cut 1 base from V and 3 bases from J, with 24 bases between. CDR1 is SGHTA, CDR2 FQGNSA, per germline. The CDR3 has 19 amino acids. The CDR3 DNA reads TGTGCCAGCAGCTTAGTGGGGGAAATGGAGGGGCCCCTTGACTATGGCTACACCTTC. Translating it yields CASSLVGEMEGPLDYGYTF.

This chain links TRBV28 with TRBJ2-5; perhaps TRBD2 as D (5 bases). Trimming stripped 9 bases from V and 3 bases from J, with 17 bases between. CDR1 is MDHEN and CDR2 is SYDVKM in the germline V gene. This CDR3 is built from 14 residues. The CDR3 here is CASSDTGLEETQYF. The DNA for the CDR3 is TGTGCCAGTTCAGACACGGGGTTAGAAGAGACCCAGTACTTC.

The rearrangement joins TRBV5-1 to TRBJ2-7, with 8 bases identical to TRBD1. The trim removed 4 bases at V and 7 bases at J, leaving 13 bases unmatched. The CDR3 sequence is 15 residues long. The germline CDR1 and CDR2 sequences are SGHRS and YFSETQ. CDR3 sequence (DNA): TGCGCCAGCAGCGAGAAATGGCAGGGGGCTTGGGAGCAGTACTTC. This gives the protein CASSEKWQGAWEQYF.

The chain recombines TRBV13 with TRBJ2-7, with D perhaps matching TRBD2 (5 bases). The CDR3 is 15 amino acids. V lost 5 bases to trimming and J lost 4 bases, with 18 bases between them. Germline V gene sequence: CDR1 PRHDT, CDR2 FYEKMQ (reference sequence). DNA of the CDR3: TGTGCCAGCAGCCCCAGCGGTGAGGGCTTATACGAGCAGTACTTC. Translation gives CASSPSGEGLYEQYF.

This rearrangement joins TRBV4-1 to TRBJ2-2; D is unresolved. The V and J ends lost 3 bases and 7 bases respectively, with 3 bases between them. The CDR3 is 11 residues long. Germline CDR1 is MGHRA and CDR2 is YSYEKL. CDR3 nucleotide sequence: TGCGCCAGCAGCCAGCACGGGGAGCTGTTTTTT. Translation: CASSQHGELFF.

V gene TRBV13 combines with J gene TRBJ2-7; the match to TRBD2 covers 10 bases. J was trimmed by 2 bases and V by 7 bases; bases with no gene match: 5. The germline V gene encodes CDR1 PRHDT and CDR2 FYEKMQ (reference sequence). CDR3 length equals 14 residues. CDR3 DNA: TGTGCCAGCAACATAGCGGGGGGCGCCTACGAGCAGTACTTC. Translating gives CASNIAGGAYEQYF.

This chain uses TRBV6-1 with TRBJ2-7, with D perhaps being TRBD1 or TRBD2 (5 bases each). The V and J ends lost 7 bases and 0 bases respectively, with 10 bases between them. Per the germline V gene, CDR1 is MNHNS and CDR2 is SASEGT. The CDR3 is made up of 13 amino acids. CDR3 region: CASNVRGSYEQYF. The CDR3 DNA sequence: TGTGCCAGCAACGTGAGGGGCTCCTACGAGCAGTACTTC.

V and J are TRBV5-4 and TRBJ2-7; 8 positions agree with TRBD1. CDR3 size: 13 residues. The V segment lost 0 bases and the J segment 10 bases; nucleotides outside the gene matches: 6. The germline CDR1 and CDR2 sequences are SGHNT and YYREEE (reference sequence). The CDR3 reads CASSLAGTGDQYF. CDR3 nucleotide sequence: TGTGCCAGCAGCTTGGCCGGGACAGGAGACCAGTACTTC.

V and J are TRBV5-6 and TRBJ2-4; D is uncertain. V gave up 5 bases and J gave up 9 bases, with 18 bases separating them. This CDR3 comprises 14 residues. The germline V gene has CDR1 SGHDT and CDR2 YYEEEE. The CDR3 reads CASRSRLGDGIQYF. In DNA, the CDR3 is TGTGCCAGCAGGTCCCGGCTTGGTGACGGCATTCAGTACTTC.

The gene calls are TRBV5-6 and TRBJ2-7, with 11 positions matching TRBD2. Germline loops: CDR1 SGHDT, CDR2 YYEEEE. Losses at the gene ends were 4 bases for V and 6 bases for J; bases not matched to a gene: 15. The CDR3 is 17 residues long. This chain's CDR3 is CASSPLAGGLPPSEQYF. The CDR3 DNA follows: TGTGCCAGCAGCCCATTAGCGGGGGGGCTCCCGCCCTCCGAGCAGTACTTC.

This rearrangement joins TRBV13 to TRBJ1-4; D is undetermined. Trimming removed 1 base from V and 5 bases from J, with 8 bases in between. This CDR3 region has 14 residues. Per germline, CDR1 PRHDT and CDR2 FYEKMQ (reference sequence). The CDR3 region is CASSLVLGNEKLFF. CDR3 bases: TGTGCCAGCAGCTTAGTTTTGGGGAATGAAAAACTGTTTTTT.

For the CDR3, the DNA is TGTGCCGTGCGACGGGTTTCCTACAATGAGCAGTTCTTC. It specifies CAVRRVSYNEQFF. The chain uses TRBV15 and TRBJ2-1; no reliable D call. The CDR3 covers 13 residues. V shed 11 bases and J shed 1 base, with 12 bases lying between them. Looked up from germline, CDR1 is LNHNV and CDR2 is YYDKDF (reference sequence).

The chain combines TRBV6-6 with TRBJ2-7; TRBD1 matches 7 bases. The CDR3 covers 15 residues. CDR1 and CDR2 from the germline V gene are MNHNY and SVGAGI (reference sequence). The junction had 4 bases not matched to a gene; V was cut back by 0 bases and J by 2 bases. CDR3 DNA sequence: TGTGCCAGCAGTTACTCGGACAGGAATCCCTACGAGCAGTACTTC. It yields the protein CASSYSDRNPYEQYF.

The CDR3 spells CASSQLRTAGSNQPQHF. In DNA, the CDR3 is TGTGCCAGCAGCCAACTTAGGACAGCGGGTAGCAATCAGCCCCAGCATTTT. The chain couples TRBV27 to TRBJ1-5; D might be TRBD1 (6 bases). The CDR3 runs to 17 residues. Looked up from germline, CDR1 is MNHEY and CDR2 is SMNVEV (reference sequence). V dropped 6 bases and J dropped 0 bases, with 18 bases sitting between them.

The chain is built from TRBV6-1 and TRBJ2-7; D remains ambiguous. Looked up from germline, CDR1 is MNHNS and CDR2 is SASEGT. This CDR3 comprises 13 residues. V shed 1 base and J shed 4 bases, with 8 bases lying between them. The CDR3 coding sequence is TGTGCCAGCAGTGAAGTGTACTCGTACGAGCAGTACTTC. This translates into CASSEVYSYEQYF.